The clone carrying this T cell receptor beta chain was picked up a small number of times. Its target is unknown. This entry comes from a study of chemoradiotherapy in HPV16-positive cancers. Study results and caveats: HPV-responsive T-cell expansion during chemoradiotherapy was linked to improved recurrence-free survival in HPV16-positive patients.

Samples were taken several times over chemoradiotherapy. Using immunoSEQ multiplex PCR, the repertoire was profiled, and TCRdb retains in-frame clones only, with some absent. Of 9,500 to 12,000 clones in the sample, roughly 72% were seen once. The sample was collected from a patient who underwent chemoradiotherapy. The clonotype was recovered from a human donor with HPV-associated anogenital cancer.

CDR3: CASSEFRPVGQPQHF. CDR3 coding DNA: TGTGCCAGCAGTGAATTTCGGCCAGTCGGGCAGCCCCAGCATTTT. V is TRBV2 and J is TRBJ1-5; the D is unclear. Germline V gene data show CDR1 as SNHLY and CDR2 as FYNNEI. CDR3 length: 15 residues. Trimming pared 2 bases from V and 7 bases from J, leaving 15 bases between.